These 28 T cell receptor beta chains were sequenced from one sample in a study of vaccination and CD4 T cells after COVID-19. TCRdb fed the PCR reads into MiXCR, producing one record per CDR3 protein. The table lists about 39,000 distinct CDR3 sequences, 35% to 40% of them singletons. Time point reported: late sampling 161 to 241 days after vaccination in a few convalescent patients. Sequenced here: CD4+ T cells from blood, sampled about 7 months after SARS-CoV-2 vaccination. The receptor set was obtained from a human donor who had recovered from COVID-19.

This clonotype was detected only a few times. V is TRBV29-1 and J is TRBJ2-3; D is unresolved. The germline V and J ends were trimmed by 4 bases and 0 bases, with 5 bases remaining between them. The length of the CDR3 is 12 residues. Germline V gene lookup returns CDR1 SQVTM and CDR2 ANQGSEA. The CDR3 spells CSVGISTDTQYF. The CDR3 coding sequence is TGCAGCGTTGGTATAAGCACAGATACGCAGTATTTT.

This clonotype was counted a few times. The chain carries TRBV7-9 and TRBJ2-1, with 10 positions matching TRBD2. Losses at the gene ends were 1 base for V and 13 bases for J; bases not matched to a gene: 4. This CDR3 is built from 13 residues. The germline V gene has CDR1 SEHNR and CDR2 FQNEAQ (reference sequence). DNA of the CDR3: TGTGCCAGCAGCTTAGATCTAGCGGGAGCTCAGTTCTTC. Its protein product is CASSLDLAGAQFF.

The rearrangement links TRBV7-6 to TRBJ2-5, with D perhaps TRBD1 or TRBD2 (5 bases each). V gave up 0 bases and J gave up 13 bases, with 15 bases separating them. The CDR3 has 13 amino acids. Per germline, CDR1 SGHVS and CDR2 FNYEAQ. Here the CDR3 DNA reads TGTGCCAGCAGCTTAGCGAGGGACGGGGAAAGGTACTTC. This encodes CASSLARDGERYF.

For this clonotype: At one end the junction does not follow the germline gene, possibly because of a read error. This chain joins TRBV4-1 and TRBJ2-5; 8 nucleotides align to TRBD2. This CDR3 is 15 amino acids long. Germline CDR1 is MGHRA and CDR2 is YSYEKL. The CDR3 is CASSQGSGRRETQYF. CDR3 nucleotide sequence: TGTGCCAGCAGCCAAGGCAGCGGGAGACGGGAGACCCAGTACTTC.

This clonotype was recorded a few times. The chain's CDR3 is CASSQDGRASTDTQYF. For the CDR3, the DNA is TGCGCCAGCAGCCAAGATGGGAGGGCTAGCACAGATACGCAGTATTTT. This chain links TRBV4-1 with TRBJ2-3; 7 bases map to TRBD2. The V and J ends lost 0 bases and 0 bases, in that order; junction bases with no gene match: 3. Germline CDR1 MGHRA, CDR2 YSYEKL. This CDR3 spans 16 amino acids.

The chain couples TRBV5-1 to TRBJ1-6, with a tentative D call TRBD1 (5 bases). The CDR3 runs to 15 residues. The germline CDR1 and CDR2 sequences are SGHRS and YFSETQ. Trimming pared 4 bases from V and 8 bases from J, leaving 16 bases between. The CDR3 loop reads CASSQGTRLHSPLHF. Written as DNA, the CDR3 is TGCGCCAGCAGCCAAGGGACGCGGCTTCATTCACCCCTCCACTTT. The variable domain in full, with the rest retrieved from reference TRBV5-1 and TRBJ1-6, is KAGVTQTPRYLIKTRGQQVTLSCSPISGHRSVSWYQQTPGQGLQFLFEYFSETQRNKGNFPGRFSGRQFSNSRSEMNVSTLELGDSALYLCASSQGTRLHSPLHFGNGTRLTVT.

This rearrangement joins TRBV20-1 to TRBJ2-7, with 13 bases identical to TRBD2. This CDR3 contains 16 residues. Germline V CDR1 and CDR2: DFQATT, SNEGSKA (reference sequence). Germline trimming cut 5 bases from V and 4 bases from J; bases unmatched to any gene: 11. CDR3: CSAPPTSGRKEYEQYF. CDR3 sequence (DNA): TGCAGTGCTCCTCCGACTAGCGGGAGGAAAGAATACGAGCAGTACTTC.

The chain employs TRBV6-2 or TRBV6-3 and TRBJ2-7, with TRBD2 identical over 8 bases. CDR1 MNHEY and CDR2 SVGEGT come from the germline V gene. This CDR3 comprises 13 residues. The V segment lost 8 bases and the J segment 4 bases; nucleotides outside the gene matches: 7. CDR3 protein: CASRLAGPYEQYF. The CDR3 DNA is TGTGCCAGCCGATTAGCGGGACCTTACGAGCAGTACTTC.

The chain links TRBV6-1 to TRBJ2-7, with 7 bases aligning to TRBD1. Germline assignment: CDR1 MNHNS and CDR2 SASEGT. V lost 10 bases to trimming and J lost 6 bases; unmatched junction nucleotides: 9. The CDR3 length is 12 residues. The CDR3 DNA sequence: TGTGCCACCAGGACAGGCCTTAGCGAGCAGTACTTC. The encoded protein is CATRTGLSEQYF.

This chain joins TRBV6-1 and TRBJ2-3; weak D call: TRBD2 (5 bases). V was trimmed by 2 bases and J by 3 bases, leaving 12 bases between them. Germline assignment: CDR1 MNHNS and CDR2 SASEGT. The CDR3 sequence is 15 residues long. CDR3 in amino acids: CASSELAGRTDTQYF. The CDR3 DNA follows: TGTGCCAGCAGTGAATTGGCGGGCCGGACAGATACGCAGTATTTT.

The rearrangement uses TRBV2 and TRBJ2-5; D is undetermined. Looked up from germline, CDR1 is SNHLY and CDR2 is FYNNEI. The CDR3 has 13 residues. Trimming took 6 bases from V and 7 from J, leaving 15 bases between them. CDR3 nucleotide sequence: TGTGCCAGCAGCGAGGTCTCCGGTGGGACCCAGTACTTC. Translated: CASSEVSGGTQYF. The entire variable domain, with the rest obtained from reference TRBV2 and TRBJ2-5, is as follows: EPEVTQTPSHQVTQMGQEVILRCVPISNHLYFYWYRQILGQKVEFLVSFYNNEISEKSEIFDDQFSVERPDGSNFTLKIRSTKLEDSAMYFCASSEVSGGTQYFGPGTRLLVL.

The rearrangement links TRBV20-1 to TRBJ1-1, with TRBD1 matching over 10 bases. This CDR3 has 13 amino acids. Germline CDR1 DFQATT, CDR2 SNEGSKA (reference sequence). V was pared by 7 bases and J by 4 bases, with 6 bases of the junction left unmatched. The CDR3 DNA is TGCAGTGTCAACGACAGGGGGCTCACTGAAGCTTTCTTT. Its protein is CSVNDRGLTEAFF.

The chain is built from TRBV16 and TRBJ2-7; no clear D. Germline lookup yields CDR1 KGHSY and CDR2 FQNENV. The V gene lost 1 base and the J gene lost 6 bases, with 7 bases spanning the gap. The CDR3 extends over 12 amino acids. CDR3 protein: CASSQYPAEQYF. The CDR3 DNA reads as TGTGCCAGCAGCCAATATCCGGCCGAGCAGTACTTC.

The CDR3 DNA sequence: TGTGCCACCAGCAGACCAGGGACAGGGGCTTTTTACGAGCAGTACTTC. Protein sequence: CATSRPGTGAFYEQYF. V usage is TRBV15 and J usage is TRBJ2-7, with 10 bases that match TRBD1. V gave up 2 bases and J gave up 4 bases; unmatched junction bases: 8. Germline CDR1 is LNHNV and CDR2 is YYDKDF (reference sequence). CDR3 length equals 16 residues.

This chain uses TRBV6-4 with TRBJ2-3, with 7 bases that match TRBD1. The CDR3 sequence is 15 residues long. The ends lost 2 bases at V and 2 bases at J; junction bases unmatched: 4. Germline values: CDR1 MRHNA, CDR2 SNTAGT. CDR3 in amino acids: CASSDGTAHTDTQYF. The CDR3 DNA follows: TGTGCCAGCAGTGACGGGACAGCACACACAGATACGCAGTATTTT.

CDR3 residues: CSARWTVDQPQHF. The CDR3 bases are TGCAGTGCTAGATGGACAGTTGATCAGCCCCAGCATTTT. This chain links TRBV20-1 with TRBJ1-5; possible D gene TRBD1, 6 bases. Germline V gene data show CDR1 as DFQATT and CDR2 as SNEGSKA (reference sequence). Between the trimmed V and J ends, which lost 2 bases and 5 bases, there was a span of 10 bases. This CDR3 contains 13 residues.

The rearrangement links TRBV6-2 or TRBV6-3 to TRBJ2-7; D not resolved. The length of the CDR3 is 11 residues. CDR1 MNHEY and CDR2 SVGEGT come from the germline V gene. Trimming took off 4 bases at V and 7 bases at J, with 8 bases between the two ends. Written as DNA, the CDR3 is TGTGCCAGCAGTTCGACCGGAGAGCAGTACTTC. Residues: CASSSTGEQYF.

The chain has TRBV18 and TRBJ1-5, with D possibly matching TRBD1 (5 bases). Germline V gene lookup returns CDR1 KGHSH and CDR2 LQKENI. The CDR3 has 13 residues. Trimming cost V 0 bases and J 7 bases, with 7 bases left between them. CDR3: CASSPPWGQPQHF. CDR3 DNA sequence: TGTGCCAGCTCACCACCTTGGGGGCAGCCCCAGCATTTT. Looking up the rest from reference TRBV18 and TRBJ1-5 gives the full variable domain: NAGVMQNPRHLVRRRGQEARLRCSPMKGHSHVYWYRQLPEEGLKFMVYLQKENIIDESGMPKERFSAEFPKEGPSILRIQQVVRGDSAAYFCASSPPWGQPQHFGDGTRLSIL.

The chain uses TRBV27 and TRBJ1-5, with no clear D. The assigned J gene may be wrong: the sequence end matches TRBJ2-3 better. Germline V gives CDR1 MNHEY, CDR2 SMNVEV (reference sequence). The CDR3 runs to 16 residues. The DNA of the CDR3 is TGTGCCAGCAGTCCCTCAGGTCGGCGCGGCAATCAGCCCCAGTATTTT. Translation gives CASSPSGRRGNQPQYF.

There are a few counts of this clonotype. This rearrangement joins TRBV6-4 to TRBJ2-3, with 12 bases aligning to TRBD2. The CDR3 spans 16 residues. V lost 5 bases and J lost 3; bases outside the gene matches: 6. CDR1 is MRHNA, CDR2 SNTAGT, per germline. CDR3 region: CASSKTSGRGTDTQYF. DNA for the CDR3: TGTGCCAGCAGTAAGACTAGCGGGAGAGGAACAGATACGCAGTATTTT.

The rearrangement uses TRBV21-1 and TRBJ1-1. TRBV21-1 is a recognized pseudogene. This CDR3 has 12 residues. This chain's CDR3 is CASFRSALEAFF. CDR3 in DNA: TGTGCCAGCTTCCGATCTGCTCTTGAAGCTTTCTTT.

The CDR3 DNA reads as TGTGCCAGCAGCTCCAATCTAAGGGATACGCAGTATTTT. Translation: CASSSNLRDTQYF. The chain recombines TRBV7-7 with TRBJ2-3; no reliable D call. V was cut by 4 bases and J by 6 bases, with 11 bases left in between. The germline gives CDR1 SSHAT, CDR2 FNYEAQ (reference sequence). The CDR3 has 13 amino acids.

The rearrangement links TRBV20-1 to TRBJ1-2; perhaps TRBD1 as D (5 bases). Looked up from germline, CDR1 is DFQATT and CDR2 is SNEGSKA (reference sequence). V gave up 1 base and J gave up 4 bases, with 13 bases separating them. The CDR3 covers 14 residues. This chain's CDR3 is CSARGRQRPYGYTF. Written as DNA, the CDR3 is TGCAGTGCTAGAGGTAGACAGCGTCCCTATGGCTACACCTTC.

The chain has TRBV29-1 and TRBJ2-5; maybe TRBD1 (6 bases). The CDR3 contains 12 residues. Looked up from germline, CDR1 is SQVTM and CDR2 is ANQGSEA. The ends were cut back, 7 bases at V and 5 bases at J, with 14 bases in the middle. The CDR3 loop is CSASTGSETQYF. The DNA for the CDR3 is TGCAGCGCCTCGACAGGATCGGAGACCCAGTACTTC. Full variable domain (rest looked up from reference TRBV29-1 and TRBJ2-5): SAVISQKPSRDICQRGTSLTIQCQVDSQVTMMFWYRQQPGQSLTLIATANQGSEATYESGFVIDKFPISRPNLTFSTLTVSNMSPEDSSIYLCSASTGSETQYFGPGTRLLVL.

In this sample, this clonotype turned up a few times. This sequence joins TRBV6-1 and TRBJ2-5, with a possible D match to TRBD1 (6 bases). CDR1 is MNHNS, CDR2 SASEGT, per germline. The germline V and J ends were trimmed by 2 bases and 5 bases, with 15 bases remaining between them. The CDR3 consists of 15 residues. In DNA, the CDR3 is TGTGCCAGCAGTGAAACAGGGATTGTAGTGGAGACCCAGTACTTC. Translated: CASSETGIVVETQYF.

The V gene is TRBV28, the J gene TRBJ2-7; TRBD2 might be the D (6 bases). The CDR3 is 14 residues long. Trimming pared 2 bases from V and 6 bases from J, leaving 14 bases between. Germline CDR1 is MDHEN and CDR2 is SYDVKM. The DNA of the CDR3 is TGTGCCAGCAGTTTAGGAGGGTCCGGGTTCGAGCAGTACTTC. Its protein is CASSLGGSGFEQYF.

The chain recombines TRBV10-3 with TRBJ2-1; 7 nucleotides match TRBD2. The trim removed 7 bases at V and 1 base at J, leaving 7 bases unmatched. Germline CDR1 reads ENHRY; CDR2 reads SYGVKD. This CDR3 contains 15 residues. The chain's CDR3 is CAINAGVPSYNEQFF. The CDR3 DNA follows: TGTGCCATCAACGCGGGAGTTCCATCCTACAATGAGCAGTTCTTC.

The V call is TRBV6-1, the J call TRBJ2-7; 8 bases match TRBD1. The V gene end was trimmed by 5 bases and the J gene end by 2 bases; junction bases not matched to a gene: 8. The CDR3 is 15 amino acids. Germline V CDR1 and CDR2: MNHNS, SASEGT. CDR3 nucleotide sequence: TGTGCCAGCAGTCGACAGGGGACCTCTACCTACGAGCAGTACTTC. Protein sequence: CASSRQGTSTYEQYF.